The 18 T cell receptor beta chains reported below all come from one sample, sequenced in a study of identical twins. TCRdb analysed the 5' RACE reads with MiXCR anew, one entry per CDR3 protein. Of hundreds of thousands of distinct CDR3 sequences listed, approximately 8% are singletons. The data were also submitted as part of a second study, on yellow fever vaccine responses in identical twins.

Sequencing used memory (CD45RO+) T cells sorted from blood. The receptors derive from a woman aged 18-29 years in good health.

The chain recombines TRBV6-1 with TRBJ2-7; no definite D call. CDR3 length: 12 amino acids. Germline V gene sequence: CDR1 MNHNS, CDR2 SASEGT. Trimming removed 7 bases at V and 3 bases at J, with 10 bases between. The CDR3 DNA reads as TGTGCCAGCAAAGGCCGAGACTACGAGCAGTACGTC. Its translation: CASKGRDYEQYV.

This clonotype was picked up many times. The chain carries TRBV5-1 and TRBJ2-3; D gene ambiguous. This CDR3 has 13 amino acids. V lost 4 bases, J lost 3 bases, and 9 bases lay in between. Germline CDR1 reads SGHRS; CDR2 reads YFSETQ. DNA for the CDR3: TGCGCCAGCAGCCAGCACCAAACAGATACGCAGTATTTT. Translating it yields CASSQHQTDTQYF.

The chain has TRBV5-1 and TRBJ1-1; D is undetermined. CDR3 length equals 13 residues. CDR1 and CDR2 (germline): SGHRS, YFSETQ. V gave up 1 base and J gave up 4 bases, with 8 bases separating them. Written as DNA, the CDR3 is TGCGCCAGCAGCTTGACAGATCGCACTGAAGCTTTCTTT. It translates to CASSLTDRTEAFF. The full variable domain, with the rest looked up from reference TRBV5-1 and TRBJ1-1, is KAGVTQTPRYLIKTRGQQVTLSCSPISGHRSVSWYQQTPGQGLQFLFEYFSETQRNKGNFPGRFSGRQFSNSRSEMNVSTLELGDSALYLCASSLTDRTEAFFGQGTRLTVV.

This clonotype was recorded many times. The chain has TRBV6-2 or TRBV6-3 and TRBJ2-1; D is unclear. From germline, CDR1 is MNHEY and CDR2 SVGEGT. V was clipped by 7 bases and J by 3 bases, with 10 bases between them. The CDR3 loop spans 13 amino acids. The CDR3 DNA is TGTGCCAGCACCCCCGCGCTCTACAATGAGCAGTTCTTC. It is translated as CASTPALYNEQFF.

The chain joins TRBV7-9 to TRBJ2-2; perhaps D is TRBD1 or TRBD2 (5 bases each). The V end lost 7 bases, the J end lost 1 base, and 16 bases lay between the germline ends. CDR1 is SEHNR and CDR2 is FQNEAQ in the germline V gene (reference sequence). The CDR3 contains 16 residues. CDR3 residues: CASTPPGTLNTGELFF. In DNA, the CDR3 is TGTGCCAGCACCCCGCCCGGGACCCTGAACACCGGGGAGCTGTTTTTT.

This clonotype has ten or more counts. The chain recombines TRBV9 with TRBJ2-2; D uncertain. Between the trimmed V and J ends, which lost 0 bases and 0 bases, there was a span of 9 bases. The V gene's germline CDR1 is SGDLS and CDR2 YYNGEE. This CDR3 contains 16 residues. CDR3 residues: CASSVVPAPNTGELFF. DNA of the CDR3: TGTGCCAGCAGCGTAGTTCCAGCGCCGAACACCGGGGAGCTGTTTTTT.

This clonotype was seen repeatedly, ten times or more. This rearrangement joins TRBV6-1 to TRBJ1-5; tentative D call: TRBD1 (5 bases). CDR3 length equals 17 residues. The germline gives CDR1 MNHNS, CDR2 SASEGT. V was shortened by 2 bases and J by 3 bases, with 17 bases between the two germline ends. The CDR3 bases are TGTGCCAGCAGTGAATTGGCAGGGTCCCCTTTCAATCAGCCCCAGCATTTT. Translated, it gives CASSELAGSPFNQPQHF.

A few counts support this clonotype. V usage is TRBV12-3 or TRBV12-4 and J usage is TRBJ2-3; 10 nucleotides align to TRBD1. The CDR3 spans 16 residues. The V segment lost 3 bases and the J segment 3 bases; nucleotides outside the gene matches: 6. CDR3 amino acids: CASSFGQGGGTDTQYF. The CDR3 nucleotides read TGTGCCAGCAGTTTCGGACAGGGGGGGGGAACAGATACGCAGTATTTT.

This clonotype was picked up a small number of times. The rearrangement links TRBV15 to TRBJ2-1, with 8 bases lining up with TRBD2. The J segment lost 11 bases and the V segment lost 3 bases, leaving 12 bases of the junction unmatched. The CDR3 is 15 residues long. Per the germline V gene, CDR1 is LNHNV and CDR2 is YYDKDF (reference sequence). The CDR3 nucleotides are TGTGCCACCAGCAGGATAGGTAGCGGGGAACCCCAGCAGTTCTTC. The encoded protein is CATSRIGSGEPQQFF.

This clonotype was seen more than once but under ten times. The rearrangement links TRBV7-6 to TRBJ2-3, with 8 bases aligning to TRBD2. The ends lost 3 bases at V and 6 bases at J; junction bases unmatched: 8. CDR3 length equals 15 residues. Germline V lookup: CDR1 SGHVS, CDR2 FNYEAQ. The CDR3 spells CASSLDSAGADTQYF. CDR3 nucleotide sequence: TGTGCCAGCAGCTTGGACTCAGCGGGAGCCGATACGCAGTATTTT.

This clonotype was seen a handful of times. CDR3 loop: CASSLGGVLRSLAQYF. CDR3 sequence (DNA): TGTGCCAGCAGTTTGGGCGGGGTTTTGAGATCCTTGGCGCAGTATTTT. The V call is TRBV12-3 or TRBV12-4, the J call TRBJ2-3; D is perhaps TRBD2 (6 bases). The CDR3 is 16 amino acids. V was shortened by 3 bases and J by 10 bases, with 23 bases between the two germline ends.

The chain joins TRBV3-1 to TRBJ2-7, with a weak D call TRBD1 (5 bases). The CDR3 contains 17 residues. With 1 base removed from V and 3 bases from J, the gap between germline ends came to 19 bases. CDR1 and CDR2 from the germline V gene are LGHDT and YNNKEL (reference sequence). The DNA for the CDR3 is TGTGCCAGCAGCCAAGCTGACAGAAATAGTGGAAACTACGAGCAGTACTTC. Residues: CASSQADRNSGNYEQYF.

In this sample, this clonotype turned up many times. The V gene is TRBV5-1, the J gene TRBJ2-7; TRBD2 is a possible D gene (6 bases). The CDR3 loop spans 15 amino acids. From germline, CDR1 is SGHRS and CDR2 YFSETQ. The V gene lost 2 bases and the J gene lost 0 bases, with 12 bases spanning the gap. CDR3 loop: CASSFSGVSSYEQYF. The DNA of the CDR3 is TGCGCCAGCAGCTTTAGCGGAGTGAGCTCCTACGAGCAGTACTTC.

In this sample, this clonotype turned up a few times. V gene TRBV12-3 or TRBV12-4 combines with J gene TRBJ2-5; the match to TRBD2 covers 11 bases. With 4 bases clipped from V and 0 bases from J, the junction kept 7 bases outside the gene matches. The CDR3 totals 17 residues. The CDR3 sequence is CASSSVASGGYQETQYF. In DNA form, the CDR3 reads TGTGCCAGCAGTTCTGTGGCTAGCGGGGGGTACCAAGAGACCCAGTACTTC.

This clonotype was found a few times. V is TRBV10-3 and J is TRBJ1-5; the match to TRBD1 covers 9 bases. The CDR3 has 12 amino acids. Germline V gene lookup returns CDR1 ENHRY and CDR2 SYGVKD. V lost 10 bases to trimming and J lost 5 bases; unmatched junction nucleotides: 3. The CDR3 coding sequence is TGTGCCACCACAGGGGGCGATCAGCCCCAGCATTTT. Its protein product is CATTGGDQPQHF.

This clonotype was seen a few times. This rearrangement joins TRBV2 to TRBJ1-2; 8 bases fit TRBD1. CDR3 length: 15 amino acids. The V gene end was trimmed by 6 bases and the J gene end by 2 bases; junction bases not matched to a gene: 8. CDR1 and CDR2 (germline): SNHLY, FYNNEI. CDR3 sequence reads: CASRLGQGGNYGYTF. CDR3 DNA sequence: TGTGCCAGCAGGCTCGGACAGGGTGGGAACTATGGCTACACCTTC.

This clonotype was seen only a few times. The V and J genes are TRBV4-2 and TRBJ2-3; 7 bases map to TRBD2. The trim removed 4 bases at V and 1 base at J, leaving 8 bases unmatched. The CDR3 runs to 16 residues. Germline V gene data show CDR1 as LGHNA and CDR2 as YNFKEQ. The CDR3 DNA follows: TGTGCCAGCAGCCGGAATCCGAGCGGGGGCACAGATACGCAGTATTTT. Translated: CASSRNPSGGTDTQYF.

The CDR3 sequence is CASSRTGSLNSWDFVADTQYF. CDR3 sequence (DNA): TGCGCCAGCAGCCGCACCGGGTCGCTTAACTCTTGGGACTTCGTTGCAGATACGCAGTATTTT. This sequence joins TRBV5-1 and TRBJ2-3; TRBD2 might be the D (6 bases). Germline CDR1 is SGHRS and CDR2 is YFSETQ. The CDR3 runs 21 residues. V shed 4 bases and J shed 4 bases, with 34 bases lying between them.